The source of this TCR beta chain is a study of neurological immune-mediated disorders. cDNA was made by 5'RACE with 10-nucleotide random UMIs. TCRdb used MiXCR to reprocess the 5' RACE reads, holding one entry per CDR3 protein. The table has under 45,000 distinct CDR3 sequences, approximately 15% seen once. This clonotype was recorded at least ten times. Germline loops: CDR1 SGHRS, CDR2 YFSETQ. This CDR3 has 14 amino acids. V was shortened by 2 bases and J by 3 bases, with 8 bases between the two germline ends. The sequence was obtained from a woman aged 60-75 years with HTLV-1-associated myelopathy (HAM/TSP). The chain combines TRBV5-1 with TRBJ2-2; D is ambiguous. The sequenced sample consisted of CD4+ T cells from blood. This CDR3 reads CASSFPSYTGELFF. The CDR3 nucleotides read TGCGCCAGCAGCTTCCCCAGTTACACCGGGGAGCTGTTTTTT.